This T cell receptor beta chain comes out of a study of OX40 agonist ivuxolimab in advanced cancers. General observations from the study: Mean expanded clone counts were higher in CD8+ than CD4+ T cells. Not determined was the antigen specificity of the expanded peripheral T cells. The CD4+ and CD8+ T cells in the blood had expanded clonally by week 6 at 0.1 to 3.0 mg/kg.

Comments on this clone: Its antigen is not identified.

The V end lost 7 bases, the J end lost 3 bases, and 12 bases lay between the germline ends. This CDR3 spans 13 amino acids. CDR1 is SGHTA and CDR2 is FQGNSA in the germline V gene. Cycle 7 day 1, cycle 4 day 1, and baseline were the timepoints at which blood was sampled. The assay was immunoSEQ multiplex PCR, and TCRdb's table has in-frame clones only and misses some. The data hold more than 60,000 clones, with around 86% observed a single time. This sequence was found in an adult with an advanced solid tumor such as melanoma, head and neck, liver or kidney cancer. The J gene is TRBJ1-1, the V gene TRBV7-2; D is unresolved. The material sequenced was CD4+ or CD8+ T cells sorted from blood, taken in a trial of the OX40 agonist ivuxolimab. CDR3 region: CASTLAVYTEAFF. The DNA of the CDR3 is TGTGCCAGCACCCTCGCGGTGTACACTGAAGCTTTCTTT.